The source of this T cell receptor beta chain is a study of cytomegalovirus exposure and HLA in healthy donors. General study points: Earlier analysis found most TCR beta V segments productive about 90% or about 30% of the time. The authors assumed roughly uniform sequencing depth across donors for presence/absence analyses. Cytomegalovirus status was reportedly diagnosed by the classifier with high sensitivity and specificity. TRBV6-2, TRBV6-3 and some other V segments were excluded as indistinguishable.

PCR amplification relied on 60 Vbeta primers (plus 13 Jbeta primers). The method was immunoSEQ multiplex PCR; TCRdb's version includes in-frame clones alone and lacks a portion of them. This table holds under 150,000 clones. The CDR3 runs to 15 residues. Trimming cost V 3 bases and J 2 bases; bases outside gene matches: 4. The V gene's germline CDR1 is MNHEY and CDR2 SMNVEV (reference sequence). On this clone: Its antigen is not known.

This chain links TRBV27 with TRBJ2-3; 8 positions agree with TRBD2. The origin of this receptor is a woman aged 40-49 years in good health and CMV-seronegative. Material: PBMCs. The CDR3 sequence: CASSFLSGVTDTQYF. In nucleotides, the CDR3 is TGTGCCAGCAGTTTCCTTAGCGGGGTCACAGATACGCAGTATTTT.